Listed here is a single T cell receptor (beta chain). Its antigen remains undetermined. This sample was included in a study of CXCR3-negative and CXCR3-positive naive CD8 T cells (dated by TCRdb to 2018 to 2020). About the investigation overall: In total, roughly 150 million TRB reads were obtained, or roughly 1.5 +/- 0.3 million reads per library. Diversity and physicochemical repertoire analyses covered about a dozen donors pooled from two independent experiments. For the TRBV-TRBJ cluster analysis, the naive subsets came from roughly 5 donors, while the memory cells came from 3 donors.

Each CD8+ T cell subset was flow-sorted in triplicate, and 250,000 to 350,000 cells per subset were placed directly into RLT lysis buffer. To exclude memory contaminants, naive CD8+ T cells were stringently defined as CD45RO-CCR7+CD27+CD95-. Standard density gradient centrifugation was used to isolate peripheral blood mononuclear cells from buffy coats. Naive CXCR3-negative and CXCR3-positive CD8+ T cells were flow-sorted using a FACSAria III. Total RNA was extracted from sorted cells using an RNeasy Mini Kit. Sequenced on a NextSeq 550. The Human TCR Profiling Kit (MiLaboratory) was used to prepare UMI-labeled 5' RACE TRB cDNA libraries. cDNA synthesis used the entire amount of extracted RNA, and PCR amplification then used the entire amount of cDNA produced. The libraries were made side by side, with each library going through the same number of PCR cycles. As for how the authors treated the data: With a requirement of at least two reads per UMI, MIGEC and MiXCR extracted about 48,000 +/- 9,800 unique UMI-labeled TRB cDNA molecules per library. On average, each library contained approximately 40,000 +/- 10,000 functional in-frame TRB CDR3 nucleotide clonotypes without stop codons. After each sample was downsampled to 5000 UMI-labeled TRB molecules, VDJtools was used to calculate diversity metrics such as normalized Shannon-Wiener and Chao1. Clonotype-size-weighted physicochemical properties of the central five CDR3 residues (interaction energy, strength, volume and Kidera factor 4) were computed in VDJtools. Reads reprocessed by TCRdb are summarized as one entry per CDR3 protein sequence, and DNA is absent. What appears here as the V and J calls and clone size reflects TCRdb's work, not the paper's. The sample's records list 100,000 to 150,000 distinct CDR3 sequences. The top ten hold roughly 0.59% of the sample.

Study-level results and caveats: TRB CDR3s from CXCR3-positive naive cells showed higher hydrophobicity (lower Kidera factor 4), lower energy, and higher strength and volume indices than CXCR3-negative naive cells. Repertoire diversity was comparably high in both naive subsets but much lower in memory CD8+ T cells. Similar TRBV-TRBJ usage was shown by naive CXCR3-negative and CXCR3-positive cells from the same donor, whereas distinct patterns were shown by memory cells. Because surface CD5, which has been linked to self-reactivity in mice, was comparable between naive subsets, TCR interaction strength was also inferred from TRB CDR3 physicochemical properties. Freshly isolated PBMCs were used for most assays because CXCR3 expression went down partially after cryopreservation.

Sequencing was carried out using naive CXCR3+ CD8+ T cells from blood. What the cell subset or site label conveys for this sample: CD45RO-CCR7+CD27+CD95- naive CD8+ T cells expressing CXCR3 (TNR3+). This TCR was recovered from a human donor in good health. Some clones in this sample may be carry-over from other donors' samples.

CDR3 protein: CASSYPLSSEQYF. The chain is encoded by TRBV6-6 joined to TRBJ2-7; there is no DNA to check the TCRdb D call of TRBD1. The germline V gene encodes CDR1 MNHNY and CDR2 SVGAGI (reference sequence). Spanning cysteine to phenylalanine, the CDR3 consists of 13 amino acids. The coding DNA is unavailable.